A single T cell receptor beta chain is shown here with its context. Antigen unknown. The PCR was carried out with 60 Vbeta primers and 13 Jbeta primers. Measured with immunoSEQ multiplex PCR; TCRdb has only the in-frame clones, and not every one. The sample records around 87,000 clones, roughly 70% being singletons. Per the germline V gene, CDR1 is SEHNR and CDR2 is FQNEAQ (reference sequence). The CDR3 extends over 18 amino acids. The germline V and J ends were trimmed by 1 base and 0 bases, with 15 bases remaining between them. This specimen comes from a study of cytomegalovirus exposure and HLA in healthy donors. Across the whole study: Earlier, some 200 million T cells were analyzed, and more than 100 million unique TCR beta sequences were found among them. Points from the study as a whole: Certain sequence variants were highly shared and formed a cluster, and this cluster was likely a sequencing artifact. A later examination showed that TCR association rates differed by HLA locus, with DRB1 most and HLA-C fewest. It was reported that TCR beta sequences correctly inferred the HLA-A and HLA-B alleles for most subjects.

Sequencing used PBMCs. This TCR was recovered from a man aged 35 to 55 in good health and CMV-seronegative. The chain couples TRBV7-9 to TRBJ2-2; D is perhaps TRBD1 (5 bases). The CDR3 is CASSLEAGYFANTGELFF. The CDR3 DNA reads TGTGCCAGCAGCTTAGAAGCAGGGTACTTCGCGAACACCGGGGAGCTGTTTTTT.